The 3 T cell receptor beta chains given below trace back to one sample, sequenced in a study of cytomegalovirus exposure and HLA in healthy donors. In the PCR, 60 Vbeta and 13 Jbeta primers were used. Clones were read by immunoSEQ multiplex PCR, and TCRdb kept only the in-frame ones, dropping some. The sample includes approximately 160,000 clones, around 81% of them seen just once. Sequencing was done on a sample of PBMCs. The receptors originated from a woman in her thirties or forties in good health and CMV-seronegative.

This rearrangement joins TRBV5-1 to TRBJ1-4; 8 nucleotides align to TRBD1. Germline V gene sequence: CDR1 SGHRS, CDR2 YFSETQ. The CDR3 is 14 amino acids. Trimming cost V 4 bases and J 4 bases; bases outside gene matches: 3. The CDR3 nucleotides read TGCGCCAGCAGCGGGGGACAGGTTAATGAAAAACTGTTTTTT. Encoded protein: CASSGGQVNEKLFF.

As for this clone: A read error may account for a junction end that differs from germline. The same CDR3 is also encoded by other DNA sequences in this sample. The chain links TRBV19 to TRBJ2-7; the match to TRBD2 covers 8 bases. The CDR3 is made up of 14 amino acids. Per the germline V gene, CDR1 is LNHDA and CDR2 is SQIVND (reference sequence). CDR3 residues: CASSRTSSSYEQYF. The CDR3, as DNA: TGCGCCAGTAGTAGGACTAGCTCGTCCTACGAGCAGTACTTC.

V gene TRBV5-4 combines with J gene TRBJ1-4; 8 nucleotides match TRBD1. After removal of 0 bases from V and 7 bases from J, the junction contained 5 bases not matched to a gene. The germline V gene has CDR1 SGHNT and CDR2 YYREEE (reference sequence). The CDR3 is made up of 15 amino acids. The CDR3 region is CASSLGDRLIEKLFF. The CDR3 DNA reads TGTGCCAGCAGCTTGGGGGACAGGTTGATTGAAAAACTGTTTTTT.